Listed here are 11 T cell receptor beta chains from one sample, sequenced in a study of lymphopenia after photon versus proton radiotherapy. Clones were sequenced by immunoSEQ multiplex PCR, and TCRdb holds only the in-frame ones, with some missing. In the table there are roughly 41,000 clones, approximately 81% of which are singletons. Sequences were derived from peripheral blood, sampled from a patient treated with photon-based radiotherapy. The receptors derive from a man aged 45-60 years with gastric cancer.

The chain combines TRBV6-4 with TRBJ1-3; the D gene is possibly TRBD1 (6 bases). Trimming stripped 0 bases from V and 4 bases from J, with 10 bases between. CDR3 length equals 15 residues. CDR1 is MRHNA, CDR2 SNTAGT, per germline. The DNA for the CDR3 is TGTGCCAGCAGTGACTCAGCAGGGGCAGGAAACACCATATATTTT. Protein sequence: CASSDSAGAGNTIYF.

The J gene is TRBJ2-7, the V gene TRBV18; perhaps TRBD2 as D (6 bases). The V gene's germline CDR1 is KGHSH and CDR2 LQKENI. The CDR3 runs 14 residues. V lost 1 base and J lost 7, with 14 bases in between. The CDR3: CASSPQSLGGEQYF. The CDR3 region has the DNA TGTGCCAGCTCACCACAAAGCTTGGGGGGTGAGCAGTACTTC.

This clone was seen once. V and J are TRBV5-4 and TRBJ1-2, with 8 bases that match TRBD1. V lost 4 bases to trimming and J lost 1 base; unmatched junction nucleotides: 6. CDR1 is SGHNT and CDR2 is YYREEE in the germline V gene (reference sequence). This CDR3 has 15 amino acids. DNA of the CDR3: TGTGCCAGCAGCCTCCGGGACAGGATTAACTATGGCTACACCTTC. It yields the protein CASSLRDRINYGYTF.

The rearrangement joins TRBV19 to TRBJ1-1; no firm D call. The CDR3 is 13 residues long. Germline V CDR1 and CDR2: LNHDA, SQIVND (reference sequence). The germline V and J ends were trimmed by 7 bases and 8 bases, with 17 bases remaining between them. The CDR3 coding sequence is TGTGCCAGTAAGGAGGGCCCCGAACGGGAAGCTTTCTTT. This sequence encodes CASKEGPEREAFF.

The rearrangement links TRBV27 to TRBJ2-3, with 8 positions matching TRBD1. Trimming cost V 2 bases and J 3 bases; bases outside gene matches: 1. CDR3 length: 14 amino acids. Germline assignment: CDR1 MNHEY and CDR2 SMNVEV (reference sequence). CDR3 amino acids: CASSLQGATDTQYF. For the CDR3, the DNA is TGTGCCAGCAGTTTACAGGGGGCTACAGATACGCAGTATTTT.

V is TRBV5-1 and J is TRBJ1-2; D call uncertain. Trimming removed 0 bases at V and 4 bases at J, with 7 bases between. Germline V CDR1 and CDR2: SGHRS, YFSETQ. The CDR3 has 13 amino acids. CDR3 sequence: CASSLEGSYGYTF. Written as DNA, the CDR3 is TGCGCCAGCAGCTTGGAGGGATCCTATGGCTACACCTTC. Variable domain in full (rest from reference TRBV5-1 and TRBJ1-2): KAGVTQTPRYLIKTRGQQVTLSCSPISGHRSVSWYQQTPGQGLQFLFEYFSETQRNKGNFPGRFSGRQFSNSRSEMNVSTLELGDSALYLCASSLEGSYGYTFGSGTRLTVV.

In nucleotides, the CDR3 is TGTGCCAGTAGTATAGATAGTGACAGTGGCTACACCTTC. This sequence encodes CASSIDSDSGYTF. V gene TRBV19 combines with J gene TRBJ1-2; maybe TRBD1 (5 bases). From germline, CDR1 is LNHDA and CDR2 SQIVND (reference sequence). Trimming left V 0 bases short and J 7 bases short, with 9 bases between. This CDR3 is 13 amino acids long.

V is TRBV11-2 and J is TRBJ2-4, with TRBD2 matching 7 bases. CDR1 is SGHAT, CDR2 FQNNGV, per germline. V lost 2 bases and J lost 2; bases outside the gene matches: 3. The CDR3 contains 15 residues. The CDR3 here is CASSLLSGTKNIQYF. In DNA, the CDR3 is TGTGCCAGCAGCTTACTCAGCGGGACCAAAAACATTCAGTACTTC.

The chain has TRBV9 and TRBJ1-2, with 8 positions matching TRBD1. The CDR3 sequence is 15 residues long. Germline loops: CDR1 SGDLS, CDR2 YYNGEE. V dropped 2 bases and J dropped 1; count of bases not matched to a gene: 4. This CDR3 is CASSVRTGSNYGYTF. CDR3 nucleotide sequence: TGTGCCAGCAGCGTTAGGACAGGGAGTAACTATGGCTACACCTTC.

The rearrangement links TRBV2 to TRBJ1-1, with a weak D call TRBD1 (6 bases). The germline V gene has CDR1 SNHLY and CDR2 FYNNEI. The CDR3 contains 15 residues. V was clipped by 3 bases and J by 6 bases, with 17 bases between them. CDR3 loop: CASSEAGGGLSEAFF. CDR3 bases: TGTGCCAGCAGTGAGGCGGGGGGCGGGCTGTCTGAAGCTTTCTTT.

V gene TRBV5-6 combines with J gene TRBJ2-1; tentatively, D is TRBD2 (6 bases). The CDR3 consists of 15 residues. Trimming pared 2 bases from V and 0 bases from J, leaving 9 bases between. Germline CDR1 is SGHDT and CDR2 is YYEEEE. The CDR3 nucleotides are TGTGCCAGCAGCTTCCGGGGGTCCTCCTACAATGAGCAGTTCTTC. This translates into CASSFRGSSYNEQFF.